One and the same sample provided the 3 T cell receptor beta chains below, sequenced in a study of cytomegalovirus exposure and HLA in healthy donors. The PCR made use of 60 Vbeta and 13 Jbeta primers. Only in-frame clones appear in the TCRdb table, and some are missing; sequencing was by immunoSEQ multiplex PCR. The sample table sets out some 89,000 clones. Input material: PBMCs. Source of these receptors: a woman under 40 in good health and CMV-seronegative.

The chain combines TRBV2 with TRBJ2-5; 8 bases line up with TRBD1. This CDR3 is built from 14 residues. V shed 5 bases and J 4 bases; nucleotides not matched to a gene: 6. CDR1 is SNHLY, CDR2 FYNNEI, per germline. CDR3 residues: CASSQDRESETQYF. The DNA of the CDR3 is TGTGCCAGCAGTCAGGACAGGGAGTCAGAGACCCAGTACTTC.

V usage is TRBV6-6 and J usage is TRBJ2-3; 13 bases match TRBD2. Trimming at V came to 5 bases and at J to 6 bases, leaving 2 bases not matched to a gene. Germline V gives CDR1 MNHNY, CDR2 SVGAGI (reference sequence). The CDR3 is 14 residues long. CDR3 sequence (DNA): TGTGCCAGCAGTGCGACTAGCGGGGGGGATACGCAGTATTTT. Amino acids: CASSATSGGDTQYF.

The V gene is TRBV6-6, the J gene TRBJ2-2, with TRBD1 identical over 8 bases. The CDR3 length is 16 residues. V was clipped by 4 bases and J by 3 bases; unmatched bases: 7. Germline CDR1 MNHNY, CDR2 SVGAGI (reference sequence). The CDR3 spells CASSSDREADTGELFF. The DNA for the CDR3 is TGTGCCAGCAGTTCGGACAGGGAGGCGGACACCGGGGAGCTGTTTTTT.